The 3 T cell receptor beta chains listed next were all sequenced from one sample in a study of blood T cell repertoires in COVID-19. This table comes from immunoSEQ multiplex PCR, and its TCRdb copy is limited to in-frame clones, with some not included. This table holds some 200,000 clones, approximately 84% found once. Material: peripheral blood. Receptor source: an elderly man with acute or convalescent COVID-19.

V and J are TRBV18 and TRBJ2-2, with a tentative D call TRBD1 (5 bases). Germline V gives CDR1 KGHSH, CDR2 LQKENI. The ends were cut back, 3 bases at V and 5 bases at J, with 7 bases in the middle. The length of the CDR3 is 13 residues. The CDR3 nucleotides are TGTGCCAGCTCACCTCGGACAACCGGGGAGCTGTTTTTT. Protein: CASSPRTTGELFF.

This clone was detected only a few times. The V call is TRBV7-9, the J call TRBJ1-2; 10 nucleotides line up with TRBD1. The CDR3 covers 16 residues. The ends lost 5 bases at V and 2 bases at J; junction bases unmatched: 8. Germline lookup yields CDR1 SEHNR and CDR2 FQNEAQ (reference sequence). The CDR3 is CASSPTGQGTNYGYTF. The CDR3 nucleotides read TGTGCCAGCAGCCCAACGGGACAGGGGACGAACTATGGCTACACCTTC.

The chain is built from TRBV2 and TRBJ2-7, with D possibly matching TRBD2 (5 bases). Germline values: CDR1 SNHLY, CDR2 FYNNEI. The CDR3 is 15 residues long. V was shortened by 7 bases and J by 7 bases, with 23 bases between the two germline ends. CDR3 DNA: TGTGCCAGCAAGACGGACTCTAGCACCTCGGGAGAGCAGTACTTC. It codes for CASKTDSSTSGEQYF.